This T cell receptor (beta chain) came from a study of blood T cell repertoires in COVID-19. Per the germline V gene, CDR1 is LGHDT and CDR2 is YNNKEL (reference sequence). The CDR3 is made up of 14 amino acids. With 3 bases clipped from V and 6 bases from J, the junction kept 5 bases outside the gene matches. In the original analysis: Amplification with reference gene primers provided the estimates of nucleated cell counts. The protocol was immunoSEQ multiplex PCR, while the TCRdb copy is restricted to in-frame clones and leaves out a portion. That table supplies the V and J calls and clone size; D and trimming were determined from the DNA. The table lists about 250,000 clones, 85% to 90% of them singletons.

Sequencing was done on a sample of PBMCs or T cells enriched from blood (not recorded which). The chain has TRBV3-1 (or the pseudogene TRBV3-2) and TRBJ2-1, with 7 positions matching TRBD2. This TCR came from a man aged 40-49 years who had recovered from COVID-19. This chain's CDR3 is CASSHGGGSNEQFF. In DNA, the CDR3 is TGTGCCAGCAGCCACGGTGGCGGGAGCAATGAGCAGTTCTTC.